The 26 T cell receptor beta chains below were found in one sample sequenced in a study of PD-L1 blockade in urothelial cancer. Produced via immunoSEQ multiplex PCR; TCRdb's table is partial and in-frame only. This repertoire shows fewer than 65,000 clones, roughly 80% found once; its top ten account for roughly 2.9%. The time point here: pretreatment peripheral blood. The sample in question was PBMCs, obtained around atezolizumab (anti-PD-L1) treatment. These receptors all stem from a man between 65 and 79 years old with urothelial cancer.

The genes are TRBV6-1 and TRBJ2-7, with 9 bases that match TRBD2. Germline lookup yields CDR1 MNHNS and CDR2 SASEGT. This CDR3 is 16 amino acids long. Unmatched junction bases numbered 14, after V lost 4 bases and J lost 7 bases. CDR3 sequence reads: CASSGLTSGRREEQYF. The CDR3 DNA sequence: TGTGCCAGCAGTGGATTAACTAGCGGGCGTAGGGAGGAGCAGTACTTC.

This sequence joins TRBV9 and TRBJ1-1; tentative D call: TRBD1 (5 bases). The V end lost 2 bases, the J end lost 5 bases, and 10 bases lay between the germline ends. This CDR3 contains 13 residues. CDR1 and CDR2 from the germline V gene are SGDLS and YYNGEE. CDR3 DNA: TGTGCCAGCAGCGTGTCAAAGGGGACTGAAGCTTTCTTT. Translating it yields CASSVSKGTEAFF.

The chain is built from TRBV19 and TRBJ1-2; 7 bases line up with TRBD1. CDR3 length: 14 amino acids. Germline V CDR1 and CDR2: LNHDA, SQIVND (reference sequence). V was clipped by 10 bases and J by 4 bases; unmatched bases: 12. CDR3 protein: CAIKEGAGSYGYTF. CDR3 sequence (DNA): TGTGCCATCAAGGAGGGGGCAGGGTCCTATGGCTACACCTTC.

This chain links TRBV15 with TRBJ2-5; 10 bases are a match to TRBD1. Losses at the gene ends were 4 bases for V and 5 bases for J; bases not matched to a gene: 4. The CDR3 covers 14 residues. In germline, CDR1 is LNHNV, CDR2 YYDKDF (reference sequence). CDR3 nucleotides: TGTGCCACCAGCAACCGGGACAGGGGCGAGACCCAGTACTTC. Translated, it gives CATSNRDRGETQYF. The complete variable domain, with remaining parts taken from reference TRBV15 and TRBJ2-5, reads DAMVIQNPRYQVTQFGKPVTLSCSQTLNHNVMYWYQQKSSQAPKLLFHYYDKDFNNEADTPDNFQSRRPNTSFCFLDIRSPGLGDTAMYLCATSNRDRGETQYFGPGTRLLVL.

The chain links TRBV6-1 to TRBJ2-1, with D perhaps matching TRBD2 (6 bases). CDR1 and CDR2 (germline): MNHNS, SASEGT. The V end was cut by 6 bases, the J end by 5 bases, with 11 bases between. CDR3 length: 13 amino acids. CDR3 sequence (DNA): TGTGCCAGCAGAGGCGGGATTAACAATGAGCAGTTCTTC. Translation gives CASRGGINNEQFF.

The chain carries TRBV7-2 and TRBJ2-4; 11 bases fit TRBD2. Unmatched junction bases numbered 13, after V lost 5 bases and J lost 7 bases. The CDR3 length is 17 residues. CDR1 and CDR2 (germline): SGHTA, FQGNSA. The CDR3 nucleotides read TGTGCCAGCAGCCCAGGGGGCCTAGCGGGGGGTGCGAACATTCAGTACTTC. Its protein is CASSPGGLAGGANIQYF.

The CDR3 is CASSLQSQEAFF. CDR3 in DNA: TGTGCCAGCTCACTTCAATCCCAAGAAGCTTTCTTT. The gene calls are TRBV18 and TRBJ1-1; D not certain. In germline, CDR1 is KGHSH, CDR2 LQKENI. The CDR3 loop spans 12 amino acids. V lost 4 bases and J 8 bases, leaving 11 bases between the germline ends.

The chain is built from TRBV19 and TRBJ2-7; 8 bases match TRBD1. After removal of 9 bases from V and 2 bases from J, the junction contained 9 bases not matched to a gene. The CDR3 loop spans 14 amino acids. Germline V lookup: CDR1 LNHDA, CDR2 SQIVND (reference sequence). The CDR3 DNA sequence: TGTGCCAGCCGGACGGACAGGGTACCCTACGAGCAGTACTTC. It is translated as CASRTDRVPYEQYF.

The rearrangement joins TRBV10-3 to TRBJ2-1, with 8 bases aligning to TRBD2. V was pared by 10 bases and J by 2 bases, with 7 bases of the junction left unmatched. The length of the CDR3 is 14 residues. Germline V gene sequence: CDR1 ENHRY, CDR2 SYGVKD. CDR3 in DNA: TGTGCCACGGGAGGGCTAGTCCCCTACAATGAGCAGTTCTTC. Residues: CATGGLVPYNEQFF.

J is TRBJ1-2 and V is TRBV28, with TRBD1 identical over 9 bases. V lost 5 bases and J lost 5; bases outside the gene matches: 6. The length of the CDR3 is 14 residues. The germline V gene has CDR1 MDHEN and CDR2 SYDVKM. The CDR3 DNA reads as TGTGCCAGCAGTGGGGGACAGGGTACATATGGCTACACCTTC. This gives the protein CASSGGQGTYGYTF.

This rearrangement joins TRBV6-4 to TRBJ1-2; 9 bases are shared with TRBD1. V trimming: 2 bases; J trimming: 6 bases; junction bases outside the gene matches: 4. The CDR3 consists of 14 residues. Germline CDR1 reads MRHNA; CDR2 reads SNTAGT. CDR3 sequence reads: CASSDGTGSNGYTF. The CDR3, as DNA: TGTGCCAGCAGTGACGGGACAGGGTCGAATGGCTACACCTTC.

The chain has TRBV9 and TRBJ2-1; D is ambiguous. The CDR3 covers 14 residues. Trimming left V 0 bases short and J 6 bases short, with 10 bases between. CDR1 SGDLS and CDR2 YYNGEE come from the germline V gene. The CDR3, as DNA: TGTGCCAGCAGCGTAGGTCCCGAAGCCAATGAGCAGTTCTTC. This codes for CASSVGPEANEQFF.

The V gene is TRBV19, the J gene TRBJ1-5; TRBD1 is a possible D gene (5 bases). The V end lost 4 bases, the J end lost 10 bases, and 14 bases lay between the germline ends. The V gene's germline CDR1 is LNHDA and CDR2 SQIVND (reference sequence). There are 13 residues in the CDR3. CDR3 DNA: TGTGCCAGTAGTACGACGGCGGGGGGACCCCAGCATTTT. This translates into CASSTTAGGPQHF.

The chain recombines TRBV19 with TRBJ1-5; D is unclear. The CDR3 contains 13 residues. CDR1 is LNHDA and CDR2 is SQIVND in the germline V gene (reference sequence). Trimming shortened V by 0 bases and J by 9 bases, and 9 bases separated the two germline ends. In DNA form, the CDR3 reads TGTGCCAGTAGTATAGATAGACGGAGGCCCCAGCATTTT. Protein sequence: CASSIDRRRPQHF.

The rearrangement joins TRBV4-3 to TRBJ1-1; 7 positions match TRBD1. The junction had 6 bases not matched to a gene; V was cut back by 2 bases and J by 3 bases. CDR1 and CDR2 from the germline V gene are LGHNA and YSLEER. The CDR3 loop spans 15 amino acids. This CDR3 reads CASSQQGGQYTEAFF. CDR3 in DNA: TGCGCCAGCAGCCAACAAGGGGGACAGTACACTGAAGCTTTCTTT.

The chain has TRBV28 and TRBJ2-2; tentatively, D is TRBD1 (6 bases). V lost 3 bases and J lost 1, with 18 bases in between. Germline-derived CDR1 and CDR2 are MDHEN and SYDVKM. The length of the CDR3 is 18 residues. The CDR3 nucleotides read TGTGCCAGCAGTTTGATACTTACCGGGACAAAGAACACCGGGGAGCTGTTTTTT. Translating gives CASSLILTGTKNTGELFF. The full variable domain, in which reference TRBV28 and TRBJ2-2 provide the parts outside the CDR3, is DVKVTQSSRYLVKRTGEKVFLECVQDMDHENMFWYRQDPGLGLRLIYFSYDVKMKEKGDIPEGYSVSREKKERFSLILESASTNQTSMYLCASSLILTGTKNTGELFFGEGSRLTVL.

The chain has TRBV25-1 and TRBJ2-5; the match to TRBD2 covers 10 bases. The CDR3 length is 17 residues. CDR1 MGHDK and CDR2 SYGVNS come from the germline V gene. The junction had 11 bases not matched to a gene; V was cut back by 1 base and J by 6 bases. The CDR3 sequence: CASSELGSGRAGQTQYF. The CDR3 DNA reads TGTGCCAGCAGTGAATTGGGCAGCGGGAGGGCCGGTCAGACCCAGTACTTC.

The chain carries TRBV5-1 and TRBJ2-3, with TRBD2 identical over 10 bases. This CDR3 is built from 16 residues. From germline, CDR1 is SGHRS and CDR2 YFSETQ. The V gene end was trimmed by 0 bases and the J gene end by 6 bases; junction bases not matched to a gene: 7. As DNA, the CDR3 is TGCGCCAGCAGCTTGGAGGCTAGCGGGGGATCGGATACGCAGTATTTT. Protein product: CASSLEASGGSDTQYF.

The chain recombines TRBV2 with TRBJ2-1; the D is unclear. Between the trimmed V and J ends, which lost 6 bases and 12 bases, there was a span of 15 bases. Germline V gives CDR1 SNHLY, CDR2 FYNNEI. This CDR3 has 12 residues. In DNA form, the CDR3 reads TGTGCCAGCAGCTCTCTGGTTTTCGGGCAGTTCTTC. Its protein product is CASSSLVFGQFF.

This chain links TRBV5-6 with TRBJ1-4, with TRBD1 matching 9 bases. V was clipped by 4 bases and J by 8 bases; unmatched bases: 3. The CDR3 runs 13 residues. The germline V gene encodes CDR1 SGHDT and CDR2 YYEEEE. CDR3 protein: CASSRDRDEKLFF. The CDR3 DNA is TGTGCCAGCAGCAGGGACAGGGACGAAAAACTGTTTTTT.

The chain carries TRBV7-3 and TRBJ2-3, with 11 nucleotides matching TRBD2. V lost 2 bases, J lost 6 bases, and 4 bases stayed unmatched. From germline, CDR1 is SGHTA and CDR2 FQGTGA. The CDR3 runs to 15 residues. DNA of the CDR3: TGTGCCAGCAGCTTATGGGCTAGCGGGAGGGATACGCAGTATTTT. As protein: CASSLWASGRDTQYF.

The V gene is TRBV11-2, the J gene TRBJ2-5; weak D call: TRBD1 (8 bases). The CDR3 spans 17 residues. The V end was cut by 4 bases, the J end by 2 bases, with 20 bases between. In germline, CDR1 is SGHAT, CDR2 FQNNGV. This chain's CDR3 is CASSSPTGGGIQETQYF. The CDR3 DNA sequence: TGTGCCAGCAGCTCTCCTACAGGGGGAGGGATACAAGAGACCCAGTACTTC.

The chain carries TRBV19 and TRBJ1-2, with 7 bases fitting TRBD1. Germline lookup yields CDR1 LNHDA and CDR2 SQIVND (reference sequence). The CDR3 is 15 residues long. The ends lost 6 bases at V and 8 bases at J; junction bases unmatched: 15. The chain's CDR3 is CASREEGRDSKGYTF. The CDR3 region has the DNA TGTGCCAGTAGGGAGGAAGGCCGGGACAGTAAAGGCTACACCTTC.

This clone was counted a single time. This chain joins TRBV29-1 and TRBJ2-5; possible D gene TRBD2, 5 bases. V gave up 6 bases and J gave up 4 bases, with 18 bases separating them. This CDR3 comprises 14 residues. The germline V gene has CDR1 SQVTM and CDR2 ANQGSEA. As DNA, the CDR3 is TGCAGCGTCCGTAGCGCAACTTCGGTAGAGACCCAGTACTTC. Translating it yields CSVRSATSVETQYF.

The chain uses TRBV18 and TRBJ2-2, with TRBD1 matching over 7 bases. Trimming took 2 bases from V and 1 from J; bases not matched to a gene: 4. Germline V gene lookup returns CDR1 KGHSH and CDR2 LQKENI. CDR3 size: 16 residues. The CDR3 region is CASSPRGQMNTGELFF. As DNA, the CDR3 is TGTGCCAGCTCACCAAGGGGACAGATGAACACCGGGGAGCTGTTTTTT.

For the CDR3, the DNA is TGCAGCGTTGACAGTTTTAACTATGGCTACACCTTC. Its translation is CSVDSFNYGYTF. This chain uses TRBV29-1 with TRBJ1-2; no firm D call. The CDR3 runs 12 residues. The germline CDR1 and CDR2 sequences are SQVTM and ANQGSEA. The V gene lost 3 bases and the J gene lost 1 base, with 6 bases spanning the gap.